The clone carrying this T cell receptor (beta chain) was found a few times. Its target is not known. Unique molecular identifiers were attached to individual cDNA molecules. TCRdb recomputed calls from the 5' RACE reads with MiXCR, one row per CDR3 protein. This table has about 70,000 distinct CDR3 sequences, approximately 15% appearing once. Germline values: CDR1 SNHLY, CDR2 FYNNEI. The V gene lost 6 bases and the J gene lost 5 bases, with 10 bases spanning the gap. The CDR3 is made up of 13 amino acids. The data belong to a study of early T cells in non-severe SARS-CoV-2 infection. The wider study: With bulk RNA from unsorted whole blood as input, sequencing yielded unpaired chains. The study, taken as a whole, reports: VDJdb-based annotation leaned toward anti-spike CD8 responses and missed private and CD4 specificities.

The V call is TRBV2, the J call TRBJ2-2; D is ambiguous. This receptor was identified in an adult who was a healthcare worker with PCR-confirmed SARS-CoV-2 infection or an uninfected control (not recorded which). The sample in question was whole blood, obtained at baseline. The CDR3 is CASSEPTTGELFF. CDR3 in DNA: TGTGCCAGCAGCGAGCCAACGACCGGGGAGCTGTTTTTT.